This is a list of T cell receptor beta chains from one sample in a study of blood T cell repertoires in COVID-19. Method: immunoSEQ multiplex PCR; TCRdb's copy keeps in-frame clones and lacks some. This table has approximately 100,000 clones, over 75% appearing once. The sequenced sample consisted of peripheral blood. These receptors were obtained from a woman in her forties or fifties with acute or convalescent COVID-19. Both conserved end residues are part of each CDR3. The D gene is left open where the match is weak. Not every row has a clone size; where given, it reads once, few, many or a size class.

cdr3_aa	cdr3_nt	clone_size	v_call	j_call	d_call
CASSPVGQGSYNEQFF	TGTGCCAGCAGCCCCGTCGGGCAGGGCTCCTACAATGAGCAGTTCTTC	few	TRBV7-3	TRBJ2-1	-
CASWHLQAFF	TGTGCCAGCTGGCACCTTCAAGCTTTCTTT	few	TRBV12-3/TRBV12-4	TRBJ1-1	-
CASDSHTASGEQYF	TGTGCCAGCGACAGCCATACAGCCAGCGGGGAGCAGTACTTC	once	TRBV6-6	TRBJ2-7	-
CASSVGDSLNEKLFF	TGTGCCAGCAGCGTAGGGGACAGCCTAAATGAAAAACTGTTTTTT	-	TRBV5-4	TRBJ1-4	TRBD1
CASSYSYRGYEQYF	TGTGCCAGCAGTTACTCTTACAGGGGATACGAGCAGTACTTC	-	TRBV6-5	TRBJ2-7	TRBD1
CASSFDTNYGYTF	TGCGCCAGCAGCTTCGACACTAACTATGGCTACACCTTC	-	TRBV5-1	TRBJ1-2	-
CASSRNRDRNTEAFF	TGTGCCAGCAGCCGCAACCGGGACAGGAACACTGAAGCTTTCTTT	-	TRBV4-2	TRBJ1-1	TRBD1
CAISGQGGNTEAFF	TGTGCCATCAGTGGGCAGGGAGGGAACACTGAAGCTTTCTTT	-	TRBV10-3	TRBJ1-1	-
CASSPAGAPWGYTF	TGTGCCAGCAGCCCCGCGGGTGCTCCCTGGGGCTACACCTTC	-	TRBV7-3	TRBJ1-2	-
CASSIFSGQNTGELFF	TGTGCCAGCAGTATCTTCTCGGGACAGAACACCGGGGAGCTGTTTTTT	-	TRBV6-6	TRBJ2-2	-
CASSLAGMDTEAFF	TGCGCCAGCAGCCTGGCAGGGATGGACACTGAAGCTTTCTTT	-	TRBV5-1	TRBJ1-1	-
CASSVDNRGFSPLHF	TGTGCCAGCAGCGTAGACAACAGGGGGTTCTCACCCCTCCACTTT	-	TRBV9	TRBJ1-6	TRBD1
CASSQESLNEQFF	TGTGCCAGCAGCCAAGAAAGCTTGAATGAGCAGTTCTTC	once	TRBV3-1/TRBV3-2	TRBJ2-1	-
CASSLGNSGRYNEQFF	TGTGCCAGCAGTTTAGGGAATAGCGGCCGTTACAATGAGCAGTTCTTC	-	TRBV6-2/TRBV6-3	TRBJ2-1	-
CASSLAGGAYGYTF	TGCGCCAGCAGCTTGGCCGGGGGAGCGTATGGCTACACCTTC	-	TRBV5-1	TRBJ1-2	-
CASSFRESDGYTF	TGTGCCAGCAGCTTCCGGGAGAGCGATGGCTACACCTTC	-	TRBV11-2	TRBJ1-2	-
CASSWKWAETQYF	TGTGCCAGCAGTTGGAAGTGGGCGGAGACCCAGTACTTC	few	TRBV12-3/TRBV12-4	TRBJ2-5	-
CASSWGLDNNEQFF	TGTGCCAGCAGCTGGGGACTAGATAACAATGAGCAGTTCTTC	-	TRBV5-6	TRBJ2-1	TRBD2
CASTLAGGVESYTF	TGTGCCAGCACCCTGGCAGGGGGCGTAGAATCCTACACCTTC	-	TRBV11-2	TRBJ1-2	TRBD1
CASGLQGGGTEAFF	TGTGCCAGCGGCTTACAGGGAGGGGGCACTGAAGCTTTCTTT	-	TRBV2	TRBJ1-1	-
CASSVAWGGSETQYF	TGTGCCAGCAGCGTAGCTTGGGGAGGATCAGAGACCCAGTACTTC	-	TRBV9	TRBJ2-5	-
CASSLSRTGVTGELFF	TGTGCCAGCAGCTTATCCCGAACAGGGGTCACCGGGGAGCTGTTTTTT	few	TRBV7-2	TRBJ2-2	TRBD1
CASSGGTGQGKGGYTF	TGTGCCAGCAGTGGGGGTACAGGACAGGGAAAAGGGGGCTACACCTTC	-	TRBV6-1	TRBJ1-2	TRBD1
CASSTGQGREKLFF	TGTGCCAGCAGTACGGGACAGGGACGTGAAAAACTGTTTTTT	-	TRBV27	TRBJ1-4	TRBD1
CAFKGAGGYNYGYTF	TGTGCCTTTAAAGGGGCAGGGGGATATAACTATGGCTACACCTTC	-	TRBV30	TRBJ1-2	TRBD1
CASSFVRDTEAFF	TGTGCCAGCAGCTTCGTGCGAGACACTGAAGCTTTCTTT	-	TRBV11-3	TRBJ1-1	-
CASSEGSLGYGYTF	TGCGCCAGCAGCGAGGGTTCTCTCGGCTATGGCTACACCTTC	once	TRBV10-1	TRBJ1-2	-
CASSDTLNTEAFF	TGTGCCAGCAGTGACACTTTGAACACTGAAGCTTTCTTT	-	TRBV6-1	TRBJ1-1	-
CASSQSALSNQPQHF	TGTGCCAGTAGTCAAAGTGCGTTGAGCAATCAGCCCCAGCATTTT	-	TRBV19	TRBJ1-5	-
CAIAPGQGYSPLHF	TGTGCCATCGCCCCGGGACAGGGGTATTCACCCCTCCACTTT	-	TRBV15	TRBJ1-6	TRBD1
CAISGEYTGRGSVGAFF	TGTGCCATCAGCGGGGAATATACAGGGAGGGGGTCGGTAGGAGCTTTCTTT	-	TRBV10-3	TRBJ1-1	-
CASSRQRNTIYF	TGTGCCAGCAGCCGACAGCGAAACACCATATATTTT	once	TRBV13	TRBJ1-3	-
CASSERGNYGYTF	TGTGCCAGCAGTGAACGGGGAAATTATGGCTACACCTTC	-	TRBV2	TRBJ1-2	-
CASSSGQGGEKLFF	TGCGCCAGCAGCTCCGGACAGGGGGGGGAAAAACTGTTTTTT	-	TRBV5-1	TRBJ1-4	TRBD1
CASSPTGTGNSGYTF	TGTGCCAGCAGCCCAACTGGGACAGGGAACTCGGGCTACACCTTC	-	TRBV3-1/TRBV3-2	TRBJ1-2	TRBD1
CASSIVSEAFF	TGTGCCAGTAGTATTGTATCTGAAGCTTTCTTT	-	TRBV19	TRBJ1-1	-
CASSQTSQGYYGYTF	TGTGCCAGCAGTCAAACATCACAGGGGTACTATGGCTACACCTTC	-	TRBV6-5	TRBJ1-2	TRBD1
CASSQDAGLAGGNEQFF	TGTGCCAGCAGCCAAGACGCGGGACTAGCGGGGGGCAATGAGCAGTTCTTC	-	TRBV3-1/TRBV3-2	TRBJ2-1	TRBD2
CASTSETYNEQFF	TGTGCCAGCACATCAGAAACCTACAATGAGCAGTTCTTC	-	TRBV2	TRBJ2-1	-
CASSQKGGVTEAFF	TGTGCCAGCAGCCAAAAGGGAGGGGTCACTGAAGCTTTCTTT	-	TRBV3-1/TRBV3-2	TRBJ1-1	-
CASSPGGGGRTEAFF	TGTGCCAGCAGCCCCGGGGGGGGCGGGAGGACTGAAGCTTTCTTT	-	TRBV5-4	TRBJ1-1	-
CASRLTSASTDTQYF	TGCGCCAGCAGGTTAACTAGCGCGAGCACAGATACGCAGTATTTT	once	TRBV5-1	TRBJ2-3	TRBD2
CASFRALYNEQFF	TGTGCCAGCTTCAGGGCTCTCTACAATGAGCAGTTCTTC	-	TRBV7-9	TRBJ2-1	-
CASSFGGIFTDTQYF	TGTGCCAGCAGCTTTGGGGGGATCTTCACAGATACGCAGTATTTT	-	TRBV7-2	TRBJ2-3	-
CASSYSRVSSGNTIYF	TGTGCCAGCAGTTATTCCAGGGTGAGCTCTGGAAACACCATATATTTT	-	TRBV6-5	TRBJ1-3	-
CASSETGKPTGYF	TGTGCCAGCAGTGAAACGGGGAAGCCCACTGGGTACTTC	-	TRBV2	TRBJ2-7	-